This TCR beta chain originates from a study of blood T cell repertoires in COVID-19. Germline V gene lookup returns CDR1 LNHDA and CDR2 SQIVND (reference sequence). CDR3 length equals 14 residues. J gave up 8 bases and V 10 bases, and 16 bases lay outside the gene matches. Exposed study participants had met a COVID-19 case within 2 weeks before entry. As processed by the authors: Estimated nucleated cell counts came from reference gene primer amplification. Using immunoSEQ multiplex PCR, the repertoire was profiled, and TCRdb retains in-frame clones only, with some absent. For V, J and clone size, that table is used; D and trimming come from the DNA. Among around 220,000 clones listed, around 90% were seen once.

The chain employs TRBV19 and TRBJ1-1; 7 positions match TRBD1. The sample taken for sequencing was PBMCs or T cells enriched from blood (not recorded which). This TCR derives from a young man who had been exposed to COVID-19. CDR3: CATLDRVRNPEAFF. The DNA of the CDR3 is TGTGCCACCCTAGACAGGGTGAGGAATCCGGAAGCTTTCTTT.